Shown below are 17 T cell receptor beta chains from a single sample sequenced in a study of T cells after yellow fever vaccination. MiXCR, applied by TCRdb to the 5' RACE reads, yields one record per CDR3 protein. Here the sample spans some 200,000 distinct CDR3 sequences, about 3% being singletons. This sample comprised CD4+ T cells sorted from PBMCs, obtained 10 days after the yellow fever booster vaccination. Receptors originate from a man aged 18 to 35 who received the YFV17D yellow fever vaccine.

This clonotype occurred many times. The chain links TRBV6-4 to TRBJ2-1, with TRBD2 identical over 7 bases. J lost 9 bases, V lost 4 bases, and 6 bases had no gene match. The CDR3 extends over 13 amino acids. In germline, CDR1 is MRHNA, CDR2 SNTAGT. CDR3 amino acids: CASSALGEGEQFF. The CDR3 DNA sequence: TGTGCCAGCAGTGCACTTGGGGAGGGTGAGCAGTTCTTC.

This clonotype appeared a few times. The rearrangement links TRBV7-2 to TRBJ2-5, with a possible D match to TRBD2 (6 bases). The CDR3 has 14 amino acids. The ends were cut back, 5 bases at V and 3 bases at J, with 13 bases in the middle. Germline V gene data show CDR1 as SGHTA and CDR2 as FQGNSA. The CDR3 DNA is TGTGCCAGCAGCCCCGATTGGGGGGAAGAGACCCAGTACTTC. Translated: CASSPDWGEETQYF.

This clonotype was counted at least ten times. This chain joins TRBV5-1 and TRBJ2-7; maybe TRBD2 (6 bases). The V gene lost 0 bases and the J gene lost 7 bases, with 17 bases spanning the gap. Germline CDR1 SGHRS, CDR2 YFSETQ. The CDR3 is 15 residues long. The CDR3 nucleotides read TGCGCCAGCAGCTTGGCGGGGCGGGACTTCGAGGAGCAGTACTTC. Residues: CASSLAGRDFEEQYF. Filled out from reference TRBV5-1 and TRBJ2-7, the complete variable domain reads KAGVTQTPRYLIKTRGQQVTLSCSPISGHRSVSWYQQTPGQGLQFLFEYFSETQRNKGNFPGRFSGRQFSNSRSEMNVSTLELGDSALYLCASSLAGRDFEEQYFGPGTRLTVT.

The sample holds a few counts of this clonotype. The gene calls are TRBV12-3 or TRBV12-4 and TRBJ2-5; D gene uncertain. V dropped 2 bases and J dropped 0 bases, with 4 bases sitting between them. The CDR3 covers 13 residues. The DNA of the CDR3 is TGTGCCAGCAGTTTAATTCACCAAGAGACCCAGTACTTC. It yields the protein CASSLIHQETQYF.

V usage is TRBV7-2 and J usage is TRBJ2-7; D remains ambiguous. Looked up from germline, CDR1 is SGHTA and CDR2 is FQGNSA. V was shortened by 3 bases and J by 0 bases, with 6 bases between the two germline ends. The CDR3 sequence is 13 residues long. The DNA of the CDR3 is TGTGCCAGCAGCTTGGCCCACTCCTACGAGCAGTACTTC. Its translation is CASSLAHSYEQYF.

In the case of this clonotype: At one end, the junction sequence differs from germline, possibly due to a read error. The genes are TRBV7-2 and TRBJ1-1; 7 bases fit TRBD1. The CDR3 runs to 12 residues. CDR1 and CDR2 (germline): SGHTA, FQGNSA. The CDR3 reads CASSYRQGTEAF. CDR3 nucleotides: TGTGCCAGCAGCTACCGACAGGGCACTGAAGCTTTT.

V usage is TRBV5-1 and J usage is TRBJ2-5, with a possible D match to TRBD2 (5 bases). CDR1 and CDR2 (germline): SGHRS, YFSETQ. V shed 1 base and J shed 3 bases, with 10 bases lying between them. This CDR3 has 14 residues. In DNA, the CDR3 is TGCGCCAGCAGCTTGTTCTCCGGGGAAGAGACCCAGTACTTC. It specifies CASSLFSGEETQYF.

This clonotype came up many times. V usage is TRBV20-1 and J usage is TRBJ1-1; no clear D gene. Germline CDR1 reads DFQATT; CDR2 reads SNEGSKA (reference sequence). Deletions cut 4 bases from V and 0 bases from J, with 15 bases between. This CDR3 spans 15 amino acids. CDR3 nucleotides: TGCAGTGCTAAGGAGCTTGGGCGGCTGAACACTGAAGCTTTCTTT. Encoded protein: CSAKELGRLNTEAFF.

This clonotype was recorded many times. This chain connects TRBV6-2 or TRBV6-3 to TRBJ1-2; D is unclear. The CDR3 is 16 amino acids. Trimming left V 7 bases short and J 6 bases short, with 24 bases between. CDR1 and CDR2 from the germline V gene are MNHEY and SVGEGT. The CDR3 sequence: CASTWAWGEVGDGYTF. CDR3 nucleotide sequence: TGTGCCAGCACCTGGGCATGGGGAGAGGTAGGAGATGGCTACACCTTC.

This clonotype has at least ten counts. The chain carries TRBV2 and TRBJ2-1, with 8 positions matching TRBD1. The CDR3 is 13 residues long. The germline V gene encodes CDR1 SNHLY and CDR2 FYNNEI. After removal of 6 bases from V and 8 bases from J, the junction contained 6 bases not matched to a gene. CDR3 nucleotide sequence: TGTGCCAGCAGCGCAGACAGGGGTGATGAGCAGTTCTTC. It specifies CASSADRGDEQFF.

There are many counts of this clonotype. This chain joins TRBV7-2 and TRBJ2-3, with D perhaps assigned TRBD1 or TRBD2 (5 bases each). The CDR3 covers 14 residues. Trimming stripped 11 bases from V and 2 bases from J, with 17 bases between. The germline V gene encodes CDR1 SGHTA and CDR2 FQGNSA. CDR3 coding DNA: TGTGCCGGGGGACGAACCCAAGCCACAGATACGCAGTATTTT. The encoded protein is CAGGRTQATDTQYF.

This clonotype was recorded at least ten times. This rearrangement joins TRBV18 to TRBJ2-3; D possibly uses TRBD1 or TRBD2 (6 bases each). The V gene's germline CDR1 is KGHSH and CDR2 LQKENI. V lost 3 bases and J lost 1, with 11 bases in between. The length of the CDR3 is 15 residues. In nucleotides, the CDR3 is TGTGCCAGCTCACCCGGGGGCTACGGCACAGATACGCAGTATTTT. Translating it yields CASSPGGYGTDTQYF.

This clonotype has ten or more counts. The chain has TRBV11-2 and TRBJ2-2; a weak D match, TRBD2 (6 bases). V lost 0 bases to trimming and J lost 4 bases, with 9 bases between them. Germline V CDR1 and CDR2: SGHAT, FQNNGV. CDR3 length: 15 amino acids. The CDR3 DNA follows: TGTGCCAGCAGCTTAGATTGGGACTCCACCGGGGAGCTGTTTTTT. Its translation: CASSLDWDSTGELFF.

This clonotype turned up a few times. The CDR3 sequence: CASSALQGLGQPQHF. The CDR3 region has the DNA TGTGCCAGTAGTGCATTACAGGGTCTTGGGCAGCCCCAGCATTTT. V and J are TRBV19 and TRBJ1-5; tentatively, D is TRBD1 (6 bases). CDR3 length: 15 amino acids. Germline values: CDR1 LNHDA, CDR2 SQIVND (reference sequence). V lost 5 bases and J 7 bases, leaving 18 bases between the germline ends.

The CDR3 is CASSSRTMNTEAFF. In nucleotides, the CDR3 is TGTGCCAGCAGTTCACGGACCATGAACACTGAAGCTTTCTTT. V is TRBV7-9 and J is TRBJ1-1, with unresolved D. The CDR3 has 14 residues. V shed 6 bases and J shed 0 bases, with 11 bases lying between them. From germline, CDR1 is SEHNR and CDR2 FQNEAQ (reference sequence). Complete variable domain (other parts from reference TRBV7-9 and TRBJ1-1): DTGVSQNPRHKITKRGQNVTFRCDPISEHNRLYWYRQTLGQGPEFLTYFQNEAQLEKSRLLSDRFSAERPKGSFSTLEIQRTEQGDSAMYLCASSSRTMNTEAFFGQGTRLTVV.

In this sample, this clonotype turned up a few times. CDR3 amino acids: CASSQVQVLEGQYF. Written as DNA, the CDR3 is TGTGCCAGCAGCCAAGTCCAGGTCCTGGAAGGGCAGTACTTC. V usage is TRBV3-1 and J usage is TRBJ2-7, with D unresolved. Trimming removed 1 base at V and 9 bases at J, with 16 bases between. The CDR3 consists of 14 residues. Germline V gene lookup returns CDR1 LGHDT and CDR2 YNNKEL (reference sequence).

This clonotype was seen many times. The V gene is TRBV12-3 or TRBV12-4, the J gene TRBJ1-1, with TRBD1 matching 7 bases. This CDR3 contains 14 residues. J lost 8 bases, V lost 5 bases, and 11 bases had no gene match. Here the CDR3 reads CASSPDRTLTEAFF. CDR3 DNA: TGTGCCAGCAGTCCGGACAGGACCTTGACCGAAGCTTTCTTT.